This TCR beta chain was captured in a study of regulatory T cells in long-lasting Graves disease. The germline CDR1 and CDR2 sequences are LGHDT and YNNKEL (reference sequence). The CDR3 is 15 amino acids. The authors built TCR beta libraries using iRepertoire HTBI primers and Arm-PCR of CDR3 regions. MiXCR, applied by TCRdb to the multiplex PCR reads, yields one record per CDR3 protein. The table has over 350,000 distinct CDR3 sequences, less than 15% seen once. In regard to this clonotype: Its antigen is unidentified. The junction does not match germline at one end; this may be a read error.

Study results and caveats: Favored usage of TRBV28, TRBJ1-2 and TRBJ2-5 was recorded in persistent disease. Analysis covered peripheral blood alone, not thyroid tissue.

Indicated time point: newly diagnosed GD, antithyroid drugs for less than 3 months. The TCR library was prepared using RNA isolated from PBMCs. The same data also contributed to another study, on T cells in Graves' hyperthyroidism and ophthalmopathy. Turning to that study: The TCR CDR3 first-round RT-PCR relied on the HTBI primer set. Prediction of ophthalmopathy progression came a median approximately 6.6 months pre-onset.

The sample consisted of peripheral blood mononuclear cells (PBMCs), taken at new diagnosis, from a patient treated with antithyroid drugs. This clonotype originated in a woman aged 45-65 years with Graves disease. V usage is TRBV3-1 and J usage is TRBJ2-7; 8 bases line up with TRBD2. The DNA for the CDR3 is TGTGCCAGCTGCCAAGTCCCCGGGACTAGGAACGAGCAGTACTTC. This gives the protein CASCQVPGTRNEQYF.